This TCR beta chain was found in a study of PD-1 blockade in mismatch repair-deficient tumors. Study summary: Patients had approximately 12 mismatch repair-deficient cancer types, all previously treated and progressing. Study-level points and caveats: Rapid post-treatment expansion, then contraction, generally preceding radiologic response, marked tumor-resident clones.

Sequencing used immunoSEQ multiplex PCR; TCRdb keeps in-frame clones, though not all of them. This sample has under 50,000 clones, with under 85% found just once. PCR or immunohistochemistry showed mismatch repair deficiency in every enrolled patient. The TCR-sequenced patients were three responders to pembrolizumab. Turning to this clone: The antigen remains unidentified.

Germline CDR1 is SQVTM and CDR2 is ANQGSEA. This CDR3 region has 12 residues. The V and J ends lost 6 bases and 9 bases respectively, with 15 bases between them. The source material was PBMCs, sampled before pembrolizumab treatment. V gene TRBV29-1 combines with J gene TRBJ2-1, with D possibly matching TRBD2 (6 bases). The receptor was isolated from an adult with mismatch repair-deficient cancer. This CDR3 reads CSVRKEGGEQFF. CDR3 bases: TGCAGCGTAAGAAAGGAGGGAGGTGAGCAGTTCTTC.